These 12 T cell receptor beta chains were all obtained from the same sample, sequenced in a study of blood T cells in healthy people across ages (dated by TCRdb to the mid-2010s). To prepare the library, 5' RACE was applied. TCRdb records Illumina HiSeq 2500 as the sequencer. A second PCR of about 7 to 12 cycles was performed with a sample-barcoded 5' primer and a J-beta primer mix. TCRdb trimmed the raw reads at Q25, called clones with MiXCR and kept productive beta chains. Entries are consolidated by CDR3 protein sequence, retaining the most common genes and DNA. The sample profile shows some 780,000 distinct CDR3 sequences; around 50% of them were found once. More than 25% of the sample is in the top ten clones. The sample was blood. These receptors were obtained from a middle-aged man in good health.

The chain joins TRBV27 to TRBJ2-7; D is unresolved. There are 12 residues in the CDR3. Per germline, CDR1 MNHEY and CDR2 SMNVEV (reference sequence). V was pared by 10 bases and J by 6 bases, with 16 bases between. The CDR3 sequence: CAIGPASGEQYF. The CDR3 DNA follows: TGTGCCATCGGTCCAGCCTCTGGCGAGCAGTACTTC.

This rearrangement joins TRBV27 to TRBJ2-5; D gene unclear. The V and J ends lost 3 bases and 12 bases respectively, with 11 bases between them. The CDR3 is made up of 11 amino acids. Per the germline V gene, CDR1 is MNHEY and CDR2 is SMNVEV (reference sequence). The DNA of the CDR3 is TGTGCCAGCAGTTTCGGGCCATTAAAGTACTTC. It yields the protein CASSFGPLKYF.

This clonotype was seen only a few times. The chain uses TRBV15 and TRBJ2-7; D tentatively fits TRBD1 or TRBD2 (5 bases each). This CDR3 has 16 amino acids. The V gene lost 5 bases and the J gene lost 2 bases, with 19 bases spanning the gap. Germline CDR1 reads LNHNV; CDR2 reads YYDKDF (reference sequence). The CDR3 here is CATSPLGRSATYEQYF. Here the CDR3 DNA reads TGTGCCACCAGCCCGTTGGGACGCTCGGCAACCTACGAGCAGTACTTC.

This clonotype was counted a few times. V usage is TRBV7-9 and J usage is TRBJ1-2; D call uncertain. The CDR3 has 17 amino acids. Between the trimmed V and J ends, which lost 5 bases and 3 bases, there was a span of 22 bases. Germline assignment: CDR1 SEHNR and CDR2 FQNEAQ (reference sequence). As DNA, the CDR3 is TGTGCCAGCAGCATTACGGTCGCGGGTCCCTCTGACTATGGCTACACCTTC. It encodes CASSITVAGPSDYGYTF.

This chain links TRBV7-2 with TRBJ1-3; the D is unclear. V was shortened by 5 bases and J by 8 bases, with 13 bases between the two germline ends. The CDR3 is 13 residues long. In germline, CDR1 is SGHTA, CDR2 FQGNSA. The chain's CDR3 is CASSRPAADTIYF. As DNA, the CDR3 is TGTGCCAGCAGCCGTCCCGCTGCGGACACCATATATTTT.

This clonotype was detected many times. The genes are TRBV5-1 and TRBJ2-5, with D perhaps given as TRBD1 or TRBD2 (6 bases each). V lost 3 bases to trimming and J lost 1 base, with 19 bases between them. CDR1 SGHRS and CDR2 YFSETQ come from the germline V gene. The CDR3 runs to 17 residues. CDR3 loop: CASSWGREATPQETQYF. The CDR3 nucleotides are TGCGCCAGCAGCTGGGGGCGGGAAGCAACCCCCCAAGAGACCCAGTACTTC.

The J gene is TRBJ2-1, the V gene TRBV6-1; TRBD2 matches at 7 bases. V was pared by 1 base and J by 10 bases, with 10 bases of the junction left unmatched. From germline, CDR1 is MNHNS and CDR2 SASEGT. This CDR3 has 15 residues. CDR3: CASSEGLADSYEQFF. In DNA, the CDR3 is TGTGCCAGCAGTGAAGGGCTAGCGGATTCCTACGAGCAGTTCTTC.

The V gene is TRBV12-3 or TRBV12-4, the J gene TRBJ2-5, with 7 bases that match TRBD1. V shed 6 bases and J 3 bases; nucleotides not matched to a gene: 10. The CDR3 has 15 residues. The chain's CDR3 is CASSGTGVPEETQYF. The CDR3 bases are TGTGCCAGCAGCGGTACAGGGGTTCCAGAAGAGACCCAGTACTTC.

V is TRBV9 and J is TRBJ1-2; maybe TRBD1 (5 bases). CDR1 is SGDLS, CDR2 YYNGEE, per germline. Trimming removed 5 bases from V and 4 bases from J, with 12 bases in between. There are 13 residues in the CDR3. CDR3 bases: TGTGCCAGCAGGGCGGGGGAGATCTATGGCTACACCTTC. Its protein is CASRAGEIYGYTF.

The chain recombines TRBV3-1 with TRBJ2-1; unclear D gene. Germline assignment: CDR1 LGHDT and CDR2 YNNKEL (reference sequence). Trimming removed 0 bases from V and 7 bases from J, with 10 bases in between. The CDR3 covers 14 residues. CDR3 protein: CASSQDWSRNEQFF. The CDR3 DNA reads TGTGCCAGCAGCCAAGATTGGAGCAGAAATGAGCAGTTCTTC.

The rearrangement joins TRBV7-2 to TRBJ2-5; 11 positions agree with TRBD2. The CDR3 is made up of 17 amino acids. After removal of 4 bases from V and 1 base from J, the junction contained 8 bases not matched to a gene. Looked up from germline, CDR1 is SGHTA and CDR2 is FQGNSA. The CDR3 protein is CASSSRGGLAAQETQYF. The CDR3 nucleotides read TGTGCCAGCAGCTCCAGGGGGGGACTAGCGGCCCAAGAGACCCAGTACTTC.

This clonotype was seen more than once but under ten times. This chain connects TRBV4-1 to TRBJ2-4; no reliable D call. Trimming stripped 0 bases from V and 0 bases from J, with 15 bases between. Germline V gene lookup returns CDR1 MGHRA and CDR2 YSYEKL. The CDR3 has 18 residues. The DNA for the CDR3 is TGCGCCAGCAGCCAAGATCGGACGTCTGTAATAGCCAAAAACATTCAGTACTTC. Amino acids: CASSQDRTSVIAKNIQYF.